The rows below give T cell receptor beta chains drawn from one sample of a study of CD8+CD57+ T cells in acquired aplastic anemia. TCRdb re-analysed the reads in MiXCR, keeping a single row per CDR3 protein. The sample has under 500,000 distinct CDR3 sequences, 25% to 40% seen once. The sequenced sample was sorted CD4+, CD8+, or CD8+CD57+ T cells (not recorded which) from PBMCs. The receptors derive from a human donor with aplastic anemia. Each CDR3 is given with its conserved first and last residue. The order of the fields is CDR3 length, J gene, clone size, D gene, V gene, CDR3 DNA, CDR3 protein. A D gene is named only where the DNA matches it firmly. Rows give clone size only sometimes, using once, few, many, or a class for an expanded clone.

15 | TRBJ1-2 | many | . | TRBV9 | TGTGCCAGCAGCGTACGACAGGAAGCTAACTATGGCTACACCTTC | CASSVRQEANYGYTF
14 | TRBJ1-5 | few | . | TRBV20-1 | TGCAGTGCTACTAGAGGGCAAGACAATCAGCCCCAGCATTTT | CSATRGQDNQPQHF
14 | TRBJ2-3 | . | . | TRBV5-1 | TGCGCCAGCAGCTCCCACTCAGCCGCAGATACGCAGTATTTT | CASSSHSAADTQYF
16 | TRBJ2-7 | . | . | TRBV5-1 | TGCGCCAGCAGCTTGAGGCCCGACGAGGCGGTCTACGGGCAGTACTTC | CASSLRPDEAVYGQYF
17 | TRBJ2-7 | many | TRBD2 | TRBV10-3 | TGTGCCATCAGAGCCGGGACTAGCGGGGGCGGGAGTTACGAGCAGTACTTC | CAIRAGTSGGGSYEQYF
15 | TRBJ1-5 | many | . | TRBV20-1 | TGCAGTGCTAGAGCCGGGGGTAGGGGCAATCAGCCCCAGCATTTT | CSARAGGRGNQPQHF
17 | TRBJ1-2 | . | . | TRBV6-1 | TGTGCCAGCAGTGAAGAGGGGCGGGTTGGACAGCGGTATGGCTACACCTTC | CASSEEGRVGQRYGYTF
15 | TRBJ2-3 | many | TRBD1 | TRBV19 | TGTGCCAGTAGTACCCGGACAGGGAACACAGATACGCAGTATTTT | CASSTRTGNTDTQYF
13 | TRBJ2-7 | . | . | TRBV4-3 | TGCGCCAGCAGCCAAGAGACCTCCTACGAGCAGTACTTC | CASSQETSYEQYF
11 | TRBJ1-2 | many | . | TRBV29-1 | TGCAGCGGGAGGGGGGACGGTGGCTACACCTTC | CSGRGDGGYTF
11 | TRBJ1-2 | . | . | TRBV6-2/TRBV6-3 | TGTGCCAGCAGGGAAAAATATGGCTACACCTTC | CASREKYGYTF
14 | TRBJ2-7 | . | . | TRBV19 | TGTGCCAGTAGCCGGCCGGGGATGGTAGACGAGCAGTACTTC | CASSRPGMVDEQYF
13 | TRBJ1-2 | . | . | TRBV30 | TGTGCCTGGAGCAAGGGGACCTACTATGGCTACACCTTC | CAWSKGTYYGYTF